A single sample is the source of the 16 T cell receptor beta chains below, sequenced in a study of blood T cell repertoires in COVID-19. Repertoires were generated with immunoSEQ multiplex PCR, while TCRdb's copy carries only in-frame clones and drops some. The sample contains roughly 200,000 clones, more than 75% of which appear only once. Sequences were obtained from peripheral blood. The receptors come from a woman aged 50 to 65 with active or convalescent COVID-19.

This sequence joins TRBV6-4 and TRBJ2-1; 10 positions agree with TRBD2. The germline V gene has CDR1 MRHNA and CDR2 SNTAGT. This CDR3 is built from 13 residues. With 5 bases clipped from V and 9 bases from J, the junction kept 4 bases outside the gene matches. The CDR3 protein is CASSRASGGEQFF. In nucleotides, the CDR3 is TGTGCCAGCAGTCGGGCTAGCGGGGGTGAGCAGTTCTTC.

The chain recombines TRBV24-1 with TRBJ2-7, with D possibly being TRBD1 (6 bases). Trimming left V 4 bases short and J 0 bases short, with 12 bases between. This CDR3 has 15 amino acids. CDR1 and CDR2 from the germline V gene are KGHDR and SFDVKD. This chain's CDR3 is CATSEGATSSYEQYF. Here the CDR3 DNA reads TGTGCCACCAGTGAGGGGGCTACCAGCTCCTACGAGCAGTACTTC.

V is TRBV28 and J is TRBJ2-2, with 13 bases matching TRBD2. The V and J ends lost 7 bases and 6 bases, in that order; junction bases with no gene match: 2. There are 14 residues in the CDR3. The germline V gene encodes CDR1 MDHEN and CDR2 SYDVKM. The CDR3 DNA reads TGTGCCAGCACTGGACTAGCGGGAGCCGGGGAGCTGTTTTTT. Translated: CASTGLAGAGELFF.

CDR3 protein: CASSPKPDQPQHF. CDR3 in DNA: TGTGCCAGTAGTCCAAAGCCCGATCAGCCCCAGCATTTT. The chain carries TRBV19 and TRBJ1-5; the D is unclear. Looked up from germline, CDR1 is LNHDA and CDR2 is SQIVND (reference sequence). The CDR3 is 13 residues long. V was trimmed by 5 bases and J by 5 bases, leaving 10 bases between them.

In this sample, this clone turned up a few times. The chain employs TRBV7-2 and TRBJ1-1; 7 positions match TRBD1. Losses at the gene ends were 1 base for V and 6 bases for J; bases not matched to a gene: 2. Germline V gene lookup returns CDR1 SGHTA and CDR2 FQGNSA. CDR3 size: 13 residues. In DNA, the CDR3 is TGTGCCAGCAGCTTAGGTCAGGGGGCTGAAGCTTTCTTT. This gives the protein CASSLGQGAEAFF.

The chain couples TRBV11-2 to TRBJ2-7, with D maybe TRBD1 (6 bases). The CDR3 length is 15 residues. CDR1 and CDR2 from the germline V gene are SGHAT and FQNNGV. V gave up 7 bases and J gave up 5 bases, with 21 bases separating them. This chain's CDR3 is CASTDHPTGWDEQYF. In nucleotides, the CDR3 is TGTGCCAGCACCGATCATCCGACAGGCTGGGACGAGCAGTACTTC.

This clone was found many times. V usage is TRBV19 and J usage is TRBJ1-5; D remains unclear. V shed 3 bases and J shed 5 bases, with 8 bases lying between them. CDR1 LNHDA and CDR2 SQIVND come from the germline V gene (reference sequence). The CDR3 runs to 13 residues. The CDR3 region has the DNA TGTGCCAGTAGTATCGTCAGTTATCAGCCCCAGCATTTT. It yields the protein CASSIVSYQPQHF. The full variable domain, completed using reference TRBV19 and TRBJ1-5, is DGGITQSPKYLFRKEGQNVTLSCEQNLNHDAMYWYRQDPGQGLRLIYYSQIVNDFQKGDIAEGYSVSREKKESFPLTVTSAQKNPTAFYLCASSIVSYQPQHFGDGTRLSIL.

This clone was counted once. The chain combines TRBV27 with TRBJ1-3; the D is unclear. The CDR3 runs to 14 residues. The germline V and J ends were trimmed by 5 bases and 3 bases, with 11 bases remaining between them. Per the germline V gene, CDR1 is MNHEY and CDR2 is SMNVEV (reference sequence). The CDR3 bases are TGTGCCAGCAGTCCTAGAGGGAGTGGAAACACCATATATTTT. Its protein is CASSPRGSGNTIYF.

The rearrangement joins TRBV28 to TRBJ1-4, with a weak D call TRBD1 (5 bases). The V end was cut by 6 bases, the J end by 8 bases, with 22 bases between. Germline lookup yields CDR1 MDHEN and CDR2 SYDVKM. This CDR3 has 16 amino acids. CDR3 amino acids: CASSRPGGGKGEKLFF. CDR3 DNA: TGTGCCAGCAGCCGCCCAGGTGGGGGGAAAGGGGAAAAACTGTTTTTT.

This clone appeared a few times. The chain is built from TRBV10-3 and TRBJ2-2, with TRBD2 matching 9 bases. Germline CDR1 and CDR2: ENHRY and SYGVKD. Trimming at V came to 3 bases and at J to 4 bases, leaving 6 bases not matched to a gene. CDR3 length equals 16 residues. The CDR3 reads CAISEKAGGATGELFF. The CDR3 DNA follows: TGTGCCATCAGTGAAAAAGCGGGAGGTGCCACCGGGGAGCTGTTTTTT.

The chain recombines TRBV9 with TRBJ1-6; the match to TRBD1 covers 7 bases. The CDR3 length is 13 residues. V shed 3 bases and J 6 bases; nucleotides not matched to a gene: 0. Per germline, CDR1 SGDLS and CDR2 YYNGEE. Here the CDR3 reads CASSEGANSPLHF. In DNA form, the CDR3 reads TGTGCCAGCAGCGAGGGGGCTAATTCACCCCTCCACTTT.

The chain carries TRBV7-8 and TRBJ1-5, with TRBD1 as a possible D gene (6 bases). This CDR3 spans 18 amino acids. Per the germline V gene, CDR1 is SGHVS and CDR2 is FQNEAQ. V was pared by 1 base and J by 3 bases, with 19 bases between. The CDR3 sequence is CASSLGHQQGSFNQPQHF. The CDR3 DNA reads TGTGCCAGCAGCTTAGGCCATCAACAGGGCAGCTTCAATCAGCCCCAGCATTTT.

The chain carries TRBV7-3 and TRBJ2-3; TRBD2 matches at 7 bases. Germline CDR1 and CDR2: SGHTA and FQGTGA. This CDR3 has 15 residues. J lost 2 bases, V lost 5 bases, and 7 bases had no gene match. CDR3: CASSPRAGDTDTQYF. The DNA of the CDR3 is TGTGCCAGCAGCCCCAGGGCGGGGGACACAGATACGCAGTATTTT.

The CDR3, as DNA: TGTGCCAGCAACGAGGGTGGGGGCAATCAGCCCCAGCATTTT. It encodes CASNEGGGNQPQHF. The chain employs TRBV2 and TRBJ1-5, with D unresolved. The V end lost 7 bases, the J end lost 2 bases, and 12 bases lay between the germline ends. Germline V gives CDR1 SNHLY, CDR2 FYNNEI. The CDR3 contains 14 residues.

The rearrangement links TRBV14 to TRBJ1-3, with 9 bases lining up with TRBD1. J was trimmed by 2 bases and V by 5 bases; bases with no gene match: 1. The CDR3 consists of 14 residues. Germline CDR1 is SGHDN and CDR2 is FVKESK. The CDR3 region is CASSRTGAGNTIYF. CDR3 nucleotide sequence: TGTGCCAGCAGCAGGACAGGGGCTGGAAACACCATATATTTT. Filled out from reference TRBV14 and TRBJ1-3, the complete variable domain reads EAGVTQFPSHSVIEKGQTVTLRCDPISGHDNLYWYRRVMGKEIKFLLHFVKESKQDESGMPNNRFLAERTGGTYSTLKVQPAELEDSGVYFCASSRTGAGNTIYFGEGSWLTVV.

The rearrangement links TRBV5-6 to TRBJ2-1, with TRBD2 matching 16 bases. CDR3 length: 18 amino acids. Per germline, CDR1 SGHDT and CDR2 YYEEEE. V lost 4 bases to trimming and J lost 4 bases; unmatched junction nucleotides: 8. CDR3 bases: TGTGCCAGCAGCCCTTCGGGACTAGCGGGAGGGCATTACAATGAGCAGTTCTTC. This codes for CASSPSGLAGGHYNEQFF.